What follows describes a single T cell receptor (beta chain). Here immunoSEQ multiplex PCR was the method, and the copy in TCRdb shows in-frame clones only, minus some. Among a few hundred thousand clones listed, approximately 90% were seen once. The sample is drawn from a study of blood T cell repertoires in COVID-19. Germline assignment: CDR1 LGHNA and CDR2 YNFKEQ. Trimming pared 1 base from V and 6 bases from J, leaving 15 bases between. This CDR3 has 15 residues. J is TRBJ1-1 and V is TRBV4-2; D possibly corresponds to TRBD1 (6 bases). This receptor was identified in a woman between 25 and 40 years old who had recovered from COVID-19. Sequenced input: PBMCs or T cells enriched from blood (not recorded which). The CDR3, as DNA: TGTGCCAGCAGCCAAGTGCGGGGGCTTAGAGCTGAAGCTTTCTTT. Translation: CASSQVRGLRAEAFF.